This entry lists 18 T cell receptor beta chains sequenced from one sample in a study of cytomegalovirus exposure and HLA in healthy donors. The PCR employed 60 Vbeta primers together with 13 Jbeta primers. Clones were read by immunoSEQ multiplex PCR, and TCRdb kept only the in-frame ones, dropping some. Of around 200,000 clones in the sample, approximately 79% were seen once. Sequencing was carried out using PBMCs. Receptors originate from a man between 45 and 60 years old in good health and CMV-seronegative.

The chain is built from TRBV29-1 and TRBJ2-1; 9 positions agree with TRBD1. V lost 7 bases and J lost 7; bases outside the gene matches: 11. Germline assignment: CDR1 SQVTM and CDR2 ANQGSEA. This CDR3 contains 14 residues. CDR3 protein: CSGGKGQGLNEQFF. For the CDR3, the DNA is TGCAGCGGTGGGAAGGGACAGGGCTTGAATGAGCAGTTCTTC.

This rearrangement joins TRBV5-1 to TRBJ1-1; tentative D call: TRBD1 (6 bases). The CDR3 consists of 13 residues. Germline V gene data show CDR1 as SGHRS and CDR2 as YFSETQ. Trimming stripped 0 bases from V and 8 bases from J, with 11 bases between. CDR3 loop: CASSLVPGVEAFF. For the CDR3, the DNA is TGCGCCAGCAGCTTGGTGCCAGGGGTAGAAGCTTTCTTT.

V is TRBV5-4 and J is TRBJ2-5, with no clear D. The CDR3 covers 14 residues. V was cut by 0 bases and J by 1 base, with 7 bases left in between. CDR1 and CDR2 (germline): SGHNT, YYREEE (reference sequence). The CDR3 sequence is CASSLDLGQETQYF. CDR3 coding DNA: TGTGCCAGCAGCTTGGATCTCGGCCAAGAGACCCAGTACTTC.

The chain carries TRBV27 and TRBJ2-7; TRBD2 matches 9 bases. Looked up from germline, CDR1 is MNHEY and CDR2 is SMNVEV (reference sequence). The V segment lost 2 bases and the J segment 2 bases; nucleotides outside the gene matches: 7. The CDR3 sequence is 16 residues long. The CDR3 here is CASSLQASGDTYEQYF. For the CDR3, the DNA is TGTGCCAGCAGTTTACAGGCTAGCGGGGATACCTACGAGCAGTACTTC.

The rearrangement uses TRBV6-1 and TRBJ2-7, with 13 bases matching TRBD2. CDR1 MNHNS and CDR2 SASEGT come from the germline V gene. There are 15 residues in the CDR3. J gave up 7 bases and V 4 bases, and 7 bases lay outside the gene matches. The CDR3 protein is CASSVRLAGGSEQYF. Written as DNA, the CDR3 is TGTGCCAGCAGTGTTAGACTAGCGGGAGGTAGTGAGCAGTACTTC.

This chain joins TRBV7-9 and TRBJ2-7; D unclear. The germline V and J ends were trimmed by 4 bases and 3 bases, with 7 bases remaining between them. The CDR3 runs 12 residues. Per the germline V gene, CDR1 is SEHNR and CDR2 is FQNEAQ (reference sequence). The CDR3 is CASSSVNYEQYF. The CDR3 DNA reads TGTGCCAGCAGCTCGGTAAACTACGAGCAGTACTTC.

The genes are TRBV19 and TRBJ1-5; no reliable D call. CDR1 and CDR2 from the germline V gene are LNHDA and SQIVND (reference sequence). V was shortened by 5 bases and J by 6 bases, with 14 bases between the two germline ends. CDR3 length: 14 residues. The DNA for the CDR3 is TGTGCCAGTAGTGGAGTTACTTTGGCTCAGCCCCAGCATTTT. The encoded protein is CASSGVTLAQPQHF.

The rearrangement joins TRBV4-2 to TRBJ2-3, with unresolved D. The germline gives CDR1 LGHNA, CDR2 YNFKEQ. This CDR3 has 18 residues. The V gene lost 4 bases and the J gene lost 0 bases, with 20 bases spanning the gap. CDR3 sequence reads: CASSPFWYRDTSTDTQYF. Here the CDR3 DNA reads TGTGCCAGCAGCCCTTTCTGGTATAGAGACACTAGCACAGATACGCAGTATTTT.

The chain uses TRBV28 and TRBJ2-1, with 11 bases aligning to TRBD1. The CDR3 is 16 residues long. V lost 4 bases, J lost 6 bases, and 8 bases stayed unmatched. Germline V lookup: CDR1 MDHEN, CDR2 SYDVKM. The CDR3 DNA reads as TGTGCCAGCAGTTCGCGGTGGGGGACAGGGGGCAATGAGCAGTTCTTC. Translating it yields CASSSRWGTGGNEQFF.

V usage is TRBV10-3 and J usage is TRBJ2-7, with 10 positions matching TRBD2. J lost 6 bases, V lost 4 bases, and 6 bases had no gene match. Germline values: CDR1 ENHRY, CDR2 SYGVKD. This CDR3 has 14 residues. The CDR3 DNA follows: TGTGCCATCAGTGTTCTAGCGGGGGACTCCGAGCAGTACTTC. It yields the protein CAISVLAGDSEQYF.

The chain recombines TRBV30 with TRBJ2-7; a possible D gene is TRBD1 (6 bases). CDR3 length: 14 amino acids. Trimming took 2 bases from V and 2 from J, leaving 13 bases between them. Germline values: CDR1 GTSNPN, CDR2 SVGIG (reference sequence). The CDR3: CAWSLTGSPYEQYF. CDR3 sequence (DNA): TGTGCCTGGAGTCTTACAGGGTCCCCCTACGAGCAGTACTTC.

Turning to this clone: In the same sample, other DNA sequences code for this CDR3. J is TRBJ2-3 and V is TRBV5-1; TRBD2 aligns across 8 bases. This CDR3 is built from 15 residues. V lost 2 bases and J lost 2; bases outside the gene matches: 4. CDR1 is SGHRS, CDR2 YFSETQ, per germline. The CDR3 nucleotides are TGCGCCAGCAGCTTAACTAGCGGAACCACAGATACGCAGTATTTT. It codes for CASSLTSGTTDTQYF.

The V call is TRBV28, the J call TRBJ1-2; 8 positions agree with TRBD1. The V and J ends lost 5 bases and 8 bases, in that order; junction bases with no gene match: 7. The CDR3 contains 13 residues. Per germline, CDR1 MDHEN and CDR2 SYDVKM. The CDR3: CASSATGVKGYTF. CDR3 DNA sequence: TGTGCCAGCAGTGCGACAGGGGTAAAGGGCTACACCTTC.

The chain is built from TRBV5-4 and TRBJ2-5; D call uncertain. CDR1 is SGHNT, CDR2 YYREEE, per germline (reference sequence). The CDR3 runs to 12 residues. The V end was cut by 2 bases, the J end by 5 bases, with 7 bases between. For the CDR3, the DNA is TGTGCCAGCAGCTTAGTCGGGGAGACCCAGTACTTC. The encoded protein is CASSLVGETQYF.

V is TRBV27 and J is TRBJ1-6, with TRBD1 matching 8 bases. Germline assignment: CDR1 MNHEY and CDR2 SMNVEV (reference sequence). V was clipped by 6 bases and J by 3 bases; unmatched bases: 7. The CDR3 length is 16 residues. The CDR3 protein is CASRGQENYYNSPLHF. The CDR3 bases are TGTGCCAGCAGGGGACAGGAGAATTACTATAATTCACCCCTCCACTTT.

This chain links TRBV6-1 with TRBJ2-3; possible D gene TRBD2, 7 bases. The germline V gene has CDR1 MNHNS and CDR2 SASEGT. Trimming left V 7 bases short and J 4 bases short, with 18 bases between. The CDR3 spans 15 residues. The chain's CDR3 is CASTSRAGAADTQYF. In DNA, the CDR3 is TGTGCCAGCACCTCACGCGCGGGGGCGGCAGATACGCAGTATTTT.

This sequence joins TRBV29-1 and TRBJ2-1; 12 bases match TRBD1. The CDR3 length is 19 residues. Germline-derived CDR1 and CDR2 are SQVTM and ANQGSEA. Unmatched junction bases numbered 25, after V lost 6 bases and J lost 10 bases. CDR3 sequence (DNA): TGCAGCGTCGAACAATTATCGCCGGGACAGGGGGCGAGAGGAGGGGAGCAGTTCTTC. Its translation is CSVEQLSPGQGARGGEQFF.

In regard to this clone: Sequence at one end of the junction differs from germline and may be a read error. This sequence joins TRBV7-9 and TRBJ2-2, with TRBD2 as a possible D gene (7 bases). The CDR3 is 18 residues long. Germline V CDR1 and CDR2: SEHNR, FQNEAQ (reference sequence). The DNA of the CDR3 is TGTTCCAGCATCCTAAGGGGGGAGGGCCTGGAGAACACCGGGGAGCTGTTTTTT. It codes for CSSILRGEGLENTGELFF. The full variable domain, completed using reference TRBV7-9 and TRBJ2-2, is DTGVSQNPRHKITKRGQNVTFRCDPISEHNRLYWYRQTLGQGPEFLTYFQNEAQLEKSRLLSDRFSAERPKGSFSTLEIQRTEQGDSAMYLCSSILRGEGLENTGELFFGEGSRLTVL.